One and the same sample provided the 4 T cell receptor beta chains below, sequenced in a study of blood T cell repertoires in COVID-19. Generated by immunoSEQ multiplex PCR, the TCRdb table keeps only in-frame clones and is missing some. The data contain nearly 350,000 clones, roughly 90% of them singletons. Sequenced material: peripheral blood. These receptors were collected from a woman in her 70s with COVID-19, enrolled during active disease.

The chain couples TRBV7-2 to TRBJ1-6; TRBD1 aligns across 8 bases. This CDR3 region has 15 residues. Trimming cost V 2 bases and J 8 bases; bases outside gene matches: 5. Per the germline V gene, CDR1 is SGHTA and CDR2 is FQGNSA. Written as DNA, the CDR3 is TGTGCCAGCAGCTTAAAAGGACAGGGCGATTCACCCCTCCACTTT. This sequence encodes CASSLKGQGDSPLHF. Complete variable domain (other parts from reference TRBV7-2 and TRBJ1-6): GAGVSQSPSNKVTEKGKDVELRCDPISGHTALYWYRQSLGQGLEFLIYFQGNSAPDKSGLPSDRFSAERTGGSVSTLTIQRTQQEDSAVYLCASSLKGQGDSPLHFGNGTRLTVT.

The CDR3 coding sequence is TGTGCCAGCAGGACTAGCGGGGGGAACAATGAGCAGTTCTTC. Protein sequence: CASRTSGGNNEQFF. The chain joins TRBV6-5 to TRBJ2-1; 13 positions agree with TRBD2. V trimming: 6 bases; J trimming: 5 bases; junction bases outside the gene matches: 1. The V gene's germline CDR1 is MNHEY and CDR2 SVGAGI. CDR3 size: 14 residues.

The CDR3 DNA is TGCGCCAGCAAGCAGGATATGGGCACAGATACGCAGTATTTT. Protein product: CASKQDMGTDTQYF. The chain uses TRBV4-1 and TRBJ2-3; D is unresolved. The CDR3 covers 14 residues. The ends were cut back, 7 bases at V and 1 base at J, with 12 bases in the middle. Germline V lookup: CDR1 MGHRA, CDR2 YSYEKL.

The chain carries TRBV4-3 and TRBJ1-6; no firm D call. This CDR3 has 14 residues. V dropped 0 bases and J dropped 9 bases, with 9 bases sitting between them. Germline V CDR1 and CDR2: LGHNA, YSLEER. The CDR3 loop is CASSQEEGSSPLHF. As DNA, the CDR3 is TGCGCCAGCAGCCAAGAGGAGGGAAGTTCACCCCTCCACTTT.